A selection of T cell receptor beta chains follows, all from one sample in a study of T cell changes during pregnancy in multiple sclerosis. Method: immunoSEQ multiplex PCR; TCRdb's copy keeps in-frame clones and lacks some. Of roughly 80,000 clones in the sample, approximately 90% were seen once. This specimen consisted of peripheral blood, obtained before pregnancy. Receptors originate from a female donor with multiple sclerosis, enrolled in a pregnancy study. Both conserved end residues are part of each CDR3. Fields, in order: D gene, clone size, J gene, V gene, CDR3 protein, CDR3 DNA. The D gene is left open where the match is weak. Size tells how often a clone was seen (once, few, many) or the class of an expanded clone, and some rows leave it out.

-	-	TRBJ1-2	TRBV10-2	CASSEPDGVGYTF	TGCGCCAGCAGTGAGCCCGACGGGGTTGGCTACACCTTC
-	-	TRBJ2-7	TRBV5-1	CASSSTSYEQYF	TGCGCCAGCAGCTCCACAAGCTACGAGCAGTACTTC
-	-	TRBJ2-7	TRBV5-1	CASSSGQEGEQYF	TGCGCCAGCAGCTCCGGACAGGAGGGCGAGCAGTACTTC
-	-	TRBJ2-1	TRBV27	CASKPGGSSYNEQFF	TGTGCCAGCAAACCAGGGGGGAGCTCCTACAATGAGCAGTTCTTC
-	-	TRBJ1-2	TRBV4-1	CASSPIRAGGYTF	TGCGCCAGCAGCCCCATCAGGGCGGGAGGCTACACCTTC
TRBD1	once	TRBJ1-2	TRBV6-5	CASSRDRGWGYTF	TGTGCCAGCAGCCGGGACAGGGGTTGGGGCTACACCTTC
TRBD1	-	TRBJ2-2	TRBV5-1	CASSLRTGTTGELFF	TGCGCCAGCAGCTTGCGGACAGGGACCACCGGGGAGCTGTTTTTT
-	-	TRBJ1-6	TRBV4-2	CASSPESSYNSPLHF	TGTGCCAGCAGCCCAGAGAGCTCCTATAATTCACCCCTCCACTTT
TRBD1	-	TRBJ1-6	TRBV2	CASTGIRGRGNSPLHF	TGTGCCAGCACCGGCATCAGGGGGCGCGGGAATTCACCCCTCCACTTT
-	-	TRBJ2-5	TRBV18	CASSPGTGLETQYF	TGTGCCAGCTCACCCGGCACAGGGCTGGAGACCCAGTACTTC
TRBD2	-	TRBJ2-7	TRBV5-6	CASSLDPGGVSYEQYF	TGTGCCAGCAGCTTGGATCCCGGGGGGGTCTCCTACGAGCAGTACTTC
TRBD1	-	TRBJ1-4	TRBV5-6	CASSPGQGAKGEKLFF	TGTGCCAGCAGCCCGGGACAGGGGGCGAAAGGTGAAAAACTGTTTTTT
-	-	TRBJ2-1	TRBV4-1	CASSQGVGVRNEQFF	TGCGCCAGCAGCCAAGGAGTAGGGGTTCGGAATGAGCAGTTCTTC
-	-	TRBJ1-3	TRBV21-1	CASSTPGQSSGNTIYF	TGTGCCAGCAGCACCCCGGGACAGTCCTCTGGAAACACCATATATTTT
-	-	TRBJ2-2	TRBV5-4	CASSLGMGELFF	TGTGCCAGCAGCTTGGGTATGGGGGAGCTGTTTTTT
-	-	TRBJ1-6	TRBV6-6	CASRTVENSPLHF	TGTGCCAGCCGGACAGTCGAAAATTCACCCCTCCACTTT
-	-	TRBJ1-6	TRBV5-1	CASSLAEGWYNSPLHF	TGCGCCAGCAGCTTGGCCGAGGGCTGGTATAATTCACCCCTCCACTTT
-	-	TRBJ1-2	TRBV6-6	CASTLGAVGNTF	TGTGCCAGCACCCTAGGGGCGGTGGGGAACACCTTC
-	-	TRBJ2-2	TRBV7-3	CASSLSETGELFF	TGTGCCAGCAGCCTTTCGGAGACCGGGGAGCTGTTTTTT
-	-	TRBJ2-3	TRBV29-1	CSVDGDRATDTQYF	TGCAGCGTTGACGGGGATCGCGCGACAGATACGCAGTATTTT
TRBD2	-	TRBJ2-2	TRBV15	CATSRDGSAAGTGELFF	TGTGCCACCAGCAGAGACGGTTCGGCAGCGGGAACCGGGGAGCTGTTTTTT
TRBD1	once	TRBJ2-7	TRBV25-1	CASGRGGQVYF	TGTGCCAGCGGGAGAGGTGGACAGGTTTACTTC
-	once	TRBJ1-4	TRBV27	CASSMGGTPNEKLFF	TGTGCCAGCAGTATGGGGGGGACTCCTAATGAAAAACTGTTTTTT
-	-	TRBJ2-7	TRBV7-9	CASSDTRLKWQYF	TGTGCCAGCTCCGACACCCGGTTGAAGTGGCAGTACTTC
TRBD1	-	TRBJ1-2	TRBV18	CASSPRTGEYYGYTF	TGTGCCAGCTCACCCCGGACAGGGGAGTACTATGGCTACACCTTC
TRBD1	-	TRBJ2-1	TRBV2	CASSGQMTGKSSYNEQFF	TGTGCCAGCAGTGGCCAAATGACAGGGAAGAGCTCCTACAATGAGCAGTTCTTC
TRBD2	-	TRBJ2-5	TRBV5-1	CASSGTGTREETQYF	TGCGCCAGCAGCGGGACCGGGACTAGGGAAGAGACCCAGTACTTC
-	-	TRBJ2-3	TRBV5-1	CASSFGQSLSDTQYF	TGCGCCAGCAGCTTTGGACAGAGCTTATCAGATACGCAGTATTTT
-	-	TRBJ1-1	TRBV6-5	CASSGPAKNTEAFF	TGTGCCAGCAGTGGGCCAGCCAAGAACACTGAAGCTTTCTTT
TRBD2	-	TRBJ2-1	TRBV6-6	CASSYSAGGHNEQFF	TGTGCCAGCAGTTACTCTGCGGGGGGCCACAATGAGCAGTTCTTC
TRBD1	-	TRBJ2-1	TRBV28	CASSQGQRYNEQFF	TGTGCCAGCAGTCAGGGACAGAGGTACAATGAGCAGTTCTTC
-	few	TRBJ2-2	TRBV10-1	CALGGQNTGELFF	TGCGCCCTGGGGGGGCAGAACACCGGGGAGCTGTTTTTT
-	-	TRBJ1-1	TRBV5-1	CASSLGRAGTEAFF	TGCGCCAGCAGCTTGGGCAGGGCCGGCACTGAAGCTTTCTTT
TRBD1	-	TRBJ1-1	TRBV14	CASSQRDRPNTEAFF	TGTGCCAGCAGCCAAAGGGACAGGCCTAACACTGAAGCTTTCTTT
TRBD1	-	TRBJ2-1	TRBV5-5	CASRPPPGGPYNEQFF	TGTGCCAGCAGACCCCCCCCAGGGGGCCCCTACAATGAGCAGTTCTTC
-	-	TRBJ2-5	TRBV11-2	CASSLWVGGIRVPQETQYF	TGTGCCAGCAGCTTATGGGTAGGGGGTATTAGGGTTCCACAAGAGACCCAGTACTTC
-	-	TRBJ1-2	TRBV7-8	CASSSRDNLFHGYTF	TGTGCCAGCAGCTCCCGGGACAATCTATTCCATGGCTACACCTTC